The sequence of this T cell receptor (beta chain) was determined in a study of CD8 T cells in ankylosing spondylitis. General study results and limits: One TCR beta motif, made up of roughly 8 highly homologous variants, appeared characteristic of ankylosing spondylitis blood.

Via MiXCR, TCRdb re-called the 5' RACE reads, giving one row per CDR3 protein. Of roughly 90,000 distinct CDR3 sequences in the sample, about 8.1% were seen once. There are a few counts of this clonotype. The antigen is unknown. Trimming took off 0 bases at V and 6 bases at J, with 8 bases between the two ends. The CDR3 is made up of 13 amino acids. Germline V gives CDR1 MNHEY, CDR2 SMNVEV (reference sequence). The sequence came from a male donor with ankylosing spondylitis. V and J are TRBV27 and TRBJ1-1; D is unclear. The material sequenced was blood, either unsorted or a sorted T cell fraction (not recorded which). The CDR3 is CASSLSDAAEAFF. The CDR3 DNA sequence: TGTGCCAGCAGTTTATCGGACGCCGCTGAAGCTTTCTTT.